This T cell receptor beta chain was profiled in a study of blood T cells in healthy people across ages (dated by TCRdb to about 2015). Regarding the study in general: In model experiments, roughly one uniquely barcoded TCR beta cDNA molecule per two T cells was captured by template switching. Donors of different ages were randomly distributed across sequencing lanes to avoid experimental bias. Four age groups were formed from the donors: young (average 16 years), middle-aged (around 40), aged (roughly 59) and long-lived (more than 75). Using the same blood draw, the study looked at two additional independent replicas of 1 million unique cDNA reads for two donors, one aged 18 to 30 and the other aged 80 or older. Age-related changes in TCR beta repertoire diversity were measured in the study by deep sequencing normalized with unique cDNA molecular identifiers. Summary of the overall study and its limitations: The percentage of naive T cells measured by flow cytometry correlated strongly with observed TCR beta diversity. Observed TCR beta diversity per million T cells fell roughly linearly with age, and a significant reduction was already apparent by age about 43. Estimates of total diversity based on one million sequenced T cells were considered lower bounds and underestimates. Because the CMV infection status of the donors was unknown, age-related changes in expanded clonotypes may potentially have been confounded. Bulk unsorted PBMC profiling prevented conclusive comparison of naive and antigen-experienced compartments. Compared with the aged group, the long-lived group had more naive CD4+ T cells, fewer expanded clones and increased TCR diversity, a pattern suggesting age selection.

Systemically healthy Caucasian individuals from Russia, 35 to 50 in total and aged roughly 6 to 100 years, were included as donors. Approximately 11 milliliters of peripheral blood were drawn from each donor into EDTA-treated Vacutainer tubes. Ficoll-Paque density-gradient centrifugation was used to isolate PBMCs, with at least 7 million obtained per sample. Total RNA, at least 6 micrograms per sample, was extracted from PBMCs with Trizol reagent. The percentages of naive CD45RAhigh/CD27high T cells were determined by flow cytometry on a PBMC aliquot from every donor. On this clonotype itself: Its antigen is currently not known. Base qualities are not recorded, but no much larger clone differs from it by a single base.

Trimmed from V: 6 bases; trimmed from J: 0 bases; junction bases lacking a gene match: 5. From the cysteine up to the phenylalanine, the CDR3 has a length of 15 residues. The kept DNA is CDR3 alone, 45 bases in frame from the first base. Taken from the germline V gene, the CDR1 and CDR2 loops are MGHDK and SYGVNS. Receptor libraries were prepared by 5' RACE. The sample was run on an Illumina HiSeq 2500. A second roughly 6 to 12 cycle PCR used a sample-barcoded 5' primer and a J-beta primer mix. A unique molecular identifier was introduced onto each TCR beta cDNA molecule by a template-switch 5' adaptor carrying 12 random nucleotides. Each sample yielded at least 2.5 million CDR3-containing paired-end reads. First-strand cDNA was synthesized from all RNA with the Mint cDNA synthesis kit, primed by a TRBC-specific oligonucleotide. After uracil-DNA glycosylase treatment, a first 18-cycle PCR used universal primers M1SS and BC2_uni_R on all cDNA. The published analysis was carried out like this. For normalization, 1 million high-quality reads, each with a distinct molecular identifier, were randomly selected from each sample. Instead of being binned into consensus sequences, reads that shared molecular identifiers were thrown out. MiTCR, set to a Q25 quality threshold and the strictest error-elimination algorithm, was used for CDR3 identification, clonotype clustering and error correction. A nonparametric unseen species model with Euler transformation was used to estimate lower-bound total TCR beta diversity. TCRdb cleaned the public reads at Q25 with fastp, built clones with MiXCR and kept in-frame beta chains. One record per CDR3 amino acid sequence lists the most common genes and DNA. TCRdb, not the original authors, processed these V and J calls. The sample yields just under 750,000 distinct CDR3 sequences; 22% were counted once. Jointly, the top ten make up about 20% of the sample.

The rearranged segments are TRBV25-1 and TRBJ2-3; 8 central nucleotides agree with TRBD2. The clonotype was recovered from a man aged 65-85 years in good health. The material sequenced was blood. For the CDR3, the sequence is CASSGGGFSTDTQYF. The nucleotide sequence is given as TGTGCCAGCAGCGGGGGGGGGTTTAGCACAGATACGCAGTATTTT.